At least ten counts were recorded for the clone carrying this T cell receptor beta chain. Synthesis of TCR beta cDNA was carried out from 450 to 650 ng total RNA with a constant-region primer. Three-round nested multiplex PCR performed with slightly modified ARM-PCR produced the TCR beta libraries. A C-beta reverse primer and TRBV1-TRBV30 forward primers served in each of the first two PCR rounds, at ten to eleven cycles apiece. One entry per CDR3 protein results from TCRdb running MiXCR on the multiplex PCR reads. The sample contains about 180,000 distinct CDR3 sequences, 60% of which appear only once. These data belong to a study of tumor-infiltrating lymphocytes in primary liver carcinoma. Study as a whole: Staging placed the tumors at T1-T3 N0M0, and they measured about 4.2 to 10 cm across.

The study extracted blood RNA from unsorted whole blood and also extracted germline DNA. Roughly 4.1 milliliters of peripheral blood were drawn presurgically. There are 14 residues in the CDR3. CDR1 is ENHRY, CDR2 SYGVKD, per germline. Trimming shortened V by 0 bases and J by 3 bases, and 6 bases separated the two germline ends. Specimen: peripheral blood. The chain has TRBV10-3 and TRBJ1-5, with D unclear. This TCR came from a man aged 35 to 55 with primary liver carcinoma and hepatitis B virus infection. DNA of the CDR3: TGTGCCATCAGTGAGTCGTCGAACAATCAGCCCCAGCATTTT. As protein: CAISESSNNQPQHF.